This T cell receptor beta chain originates from a study of T cells in Graves' hyperthyroidism and ophthalmopathy. There are a few counts of this clonotype. Its antigen is currently unknown. Using RNA transcripts as the source, TCR beta CDR3 regions were amplified. The study used the HTBI primer set for a first-round RT-PCR of the TCR CDR3. TCRdb itself ran the multiplex PCR reads through MiXCR, one entry per CDR3 protein. The sample comprises around 430,000 distinct CDR3 sequences, 15% of which are singletons, and roughly 33% rests with the top ten. Each patient was aged 18 to 65 and had newly diagnosed hyperthyroidism of under 2 months' duration. A patient was excluded if there was uncontrolled infection, other autoimmune disease, pregnancy or lactation. This sample holds PBMCs from approximately 9 ml fresh peripheral blood. Per the germline V gene, CDR1 is MNHEY and CDR2 is SVGEGT. Trimming stripped 2 bases from V and 0 bases from J, with 9 bases between. This CDR3 is built from 15 residues.

Study results and caveats: Most clonotypes expanded in thyroid above 0.001 were likewise present in blood.

The material sequenced was blood. V and J are TRBV6-2 or TRBV6-3 and TRBJ2-3; D might be TRBD1 (5 bases). This receptor was taken from a woman in her twenties or thirties with Graves' hyperthyroidism. CDR3 coding DNA: TGTGCCAGCAGTTACGTGGGGCTAAGCACAGATACGCAGTATTTT. This encodes CASSYVGLSTDTQYF.